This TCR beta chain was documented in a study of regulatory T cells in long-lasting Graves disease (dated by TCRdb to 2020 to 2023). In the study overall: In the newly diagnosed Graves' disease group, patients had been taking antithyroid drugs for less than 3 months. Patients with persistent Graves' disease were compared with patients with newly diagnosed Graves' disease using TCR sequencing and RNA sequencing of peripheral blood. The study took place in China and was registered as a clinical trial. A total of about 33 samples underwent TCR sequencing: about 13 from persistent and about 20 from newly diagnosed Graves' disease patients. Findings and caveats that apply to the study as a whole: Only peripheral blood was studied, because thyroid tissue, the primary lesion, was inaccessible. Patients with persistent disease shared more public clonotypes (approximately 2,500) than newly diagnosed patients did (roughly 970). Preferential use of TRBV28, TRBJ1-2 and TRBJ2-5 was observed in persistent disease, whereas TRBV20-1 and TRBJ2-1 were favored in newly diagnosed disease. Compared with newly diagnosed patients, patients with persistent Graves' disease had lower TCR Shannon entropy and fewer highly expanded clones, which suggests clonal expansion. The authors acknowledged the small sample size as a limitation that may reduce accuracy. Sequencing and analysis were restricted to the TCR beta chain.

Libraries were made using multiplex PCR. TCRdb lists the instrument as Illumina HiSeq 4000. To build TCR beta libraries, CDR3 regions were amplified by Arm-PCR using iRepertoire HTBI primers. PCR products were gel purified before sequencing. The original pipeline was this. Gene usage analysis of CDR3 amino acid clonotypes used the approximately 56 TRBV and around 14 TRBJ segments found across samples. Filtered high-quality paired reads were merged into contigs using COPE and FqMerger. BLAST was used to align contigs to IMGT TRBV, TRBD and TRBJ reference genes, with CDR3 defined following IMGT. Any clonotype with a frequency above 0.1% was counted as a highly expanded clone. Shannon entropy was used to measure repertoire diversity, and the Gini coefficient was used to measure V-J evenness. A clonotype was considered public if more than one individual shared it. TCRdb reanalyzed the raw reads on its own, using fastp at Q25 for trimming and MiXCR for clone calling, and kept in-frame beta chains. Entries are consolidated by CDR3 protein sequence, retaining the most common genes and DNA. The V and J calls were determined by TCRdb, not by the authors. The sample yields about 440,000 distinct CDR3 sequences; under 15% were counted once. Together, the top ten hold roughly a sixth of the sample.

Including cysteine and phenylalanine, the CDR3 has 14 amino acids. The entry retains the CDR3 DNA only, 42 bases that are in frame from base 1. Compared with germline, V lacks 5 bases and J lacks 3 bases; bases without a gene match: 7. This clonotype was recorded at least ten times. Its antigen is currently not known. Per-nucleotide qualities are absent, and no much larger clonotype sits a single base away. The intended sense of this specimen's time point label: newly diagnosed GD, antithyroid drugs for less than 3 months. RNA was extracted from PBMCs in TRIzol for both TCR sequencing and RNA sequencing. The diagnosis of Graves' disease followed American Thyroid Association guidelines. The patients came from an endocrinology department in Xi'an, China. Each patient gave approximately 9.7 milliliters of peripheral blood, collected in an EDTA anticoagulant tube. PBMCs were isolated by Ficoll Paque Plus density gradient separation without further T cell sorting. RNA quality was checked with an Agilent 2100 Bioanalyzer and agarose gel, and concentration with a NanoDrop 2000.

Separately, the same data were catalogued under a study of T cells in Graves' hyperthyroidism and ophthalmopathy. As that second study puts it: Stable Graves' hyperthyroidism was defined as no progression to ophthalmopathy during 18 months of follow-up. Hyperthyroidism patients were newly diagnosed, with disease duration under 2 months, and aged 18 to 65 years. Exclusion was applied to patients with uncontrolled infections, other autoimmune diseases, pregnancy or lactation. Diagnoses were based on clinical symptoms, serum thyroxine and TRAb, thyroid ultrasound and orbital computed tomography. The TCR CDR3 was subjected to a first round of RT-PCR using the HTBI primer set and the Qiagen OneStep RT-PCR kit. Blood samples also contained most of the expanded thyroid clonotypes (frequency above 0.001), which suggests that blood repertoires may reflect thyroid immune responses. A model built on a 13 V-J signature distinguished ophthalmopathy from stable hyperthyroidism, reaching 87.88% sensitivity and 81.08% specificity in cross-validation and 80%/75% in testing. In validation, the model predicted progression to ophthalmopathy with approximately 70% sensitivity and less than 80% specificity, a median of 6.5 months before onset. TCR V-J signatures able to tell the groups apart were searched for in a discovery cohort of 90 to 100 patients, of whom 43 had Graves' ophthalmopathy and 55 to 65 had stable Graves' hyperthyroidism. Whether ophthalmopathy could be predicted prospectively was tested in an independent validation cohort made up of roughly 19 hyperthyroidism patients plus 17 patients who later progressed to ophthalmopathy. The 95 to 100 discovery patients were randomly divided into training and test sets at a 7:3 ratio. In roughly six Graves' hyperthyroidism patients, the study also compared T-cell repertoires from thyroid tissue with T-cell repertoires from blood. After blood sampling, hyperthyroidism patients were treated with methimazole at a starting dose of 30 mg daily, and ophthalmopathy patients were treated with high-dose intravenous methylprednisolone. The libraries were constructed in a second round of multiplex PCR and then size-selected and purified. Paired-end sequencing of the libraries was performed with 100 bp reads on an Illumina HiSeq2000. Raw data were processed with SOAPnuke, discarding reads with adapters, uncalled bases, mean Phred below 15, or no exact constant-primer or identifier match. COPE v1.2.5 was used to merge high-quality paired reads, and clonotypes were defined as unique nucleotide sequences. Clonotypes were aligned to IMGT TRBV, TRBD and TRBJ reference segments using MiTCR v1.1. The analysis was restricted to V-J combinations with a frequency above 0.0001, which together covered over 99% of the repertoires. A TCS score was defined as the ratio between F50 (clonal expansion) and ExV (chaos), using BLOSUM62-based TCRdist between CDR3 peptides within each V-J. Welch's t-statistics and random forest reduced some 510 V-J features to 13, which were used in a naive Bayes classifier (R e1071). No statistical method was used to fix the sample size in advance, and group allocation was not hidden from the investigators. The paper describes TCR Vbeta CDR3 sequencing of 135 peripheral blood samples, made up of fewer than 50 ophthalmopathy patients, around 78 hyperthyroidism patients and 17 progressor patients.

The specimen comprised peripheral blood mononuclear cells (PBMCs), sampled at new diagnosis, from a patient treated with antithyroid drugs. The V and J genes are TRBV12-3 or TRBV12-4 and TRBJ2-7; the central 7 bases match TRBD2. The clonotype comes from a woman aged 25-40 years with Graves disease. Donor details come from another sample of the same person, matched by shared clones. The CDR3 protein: CASSPAREDYEQYF. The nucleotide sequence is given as TGTGCCAGCAGTCCCGCACGGGAGGACTACGAGCAGTACTTC.